The present TCR beta chain was sequenced within a study of blood T cell repertoires in COVID-19 (TCRdb year 2020). The study in broad terms: Samples covering the acute and convalescent phases of COVID-19 were provided by collaborators in the United States, Italy and Spain. The prospective study material was composed of cDNA or gDNA derived from T cells, B-cell-depleted T cells, or PBMCs. Deeply sampled blood TCRbeta repertoires from subjects exposed to, actively infected with, or recovered from COVID-19 were included in the dataset. The repertoires were released in a freely available public database meant as a resource for research on the immune response to SARS-CoV-2. Samples were obtained from the ongoing ImmuneRACE study (first 160 participants) and from some 1,200 subjects provided by 6 global collaborators. Sample metadata almost always included a de-identified subject ID, COVID-19 status, age in years and sex. Where available, HLA class I and class II types were obtained from metadata supplied by the sample provider rather than from assay-based typing. Study-level results and caveats: The amount of clinical and demographic metadata varied by source and participant and was provided uncurated.

The immunoSEQ Assay, a bias-controlled multiplex PCR, was used to amplify TCRbeta CDR3 regions from genomic DNA. For the original study's pipeline: Within the assay, amplification of reference gene primers was used to estimate how many nucleated cells each sample contained. Sequence reads were collapsed and filtered to measure the absolute abundance of every unique TCRbeta CDR3 rearrangement. Productive Simpson clonality was computed per sample as the square root of Simpson's diversity index over productive rearrangements. Sourced from immuneACCESS, this table was stored by TCRdb with only in-frame sequences that have V and J called. A share of the clones is absent; for the studies checked, an unresolved V gene accounts for under half, and the remainder has no known explanation. V and J calls plus clone size are reproduced from that table; the DNA served to infer D and trimming. The sample table shows about 33,000 clones, and 78% are seen once. Of the sample, over 35% falls within the top ten clones.

The cysteine opens and the phenylalanine closes a CDR3 of 12 amino acids. The only DNA kept is the CDR3, 36 bases in frame from the first base. V lost 5 bases and J lost 4 bases; the stretch between them is 8 bases long. On this clone itself: What antigen it recognizes has not been identified. Within one base of it there is no much larger clone, and no base qualities were kept.

Each collaborating institution followed its own protocols to collect whole blood in K2EDTA tubes. Collaborator samples were shipped for TCRbeta analysis as frozen whole blood, isolated PBMCs, or DNA extracted from either sample type. The rearranged segments are TRBV12-3 or TRBV12-4 and TRBJ1-2; too little of a D gene remains to name it. The clonotype comes from a man older than 75 with acute or convalescent COVID-19. The sequencing sample was made of peripheral blood. CDR3 sequence: CASSPSGYGYTF. In nucleotides, the sequence is TGTGCCAGCAGTCCCTCAGGCTATGGCTACACCTTC.